These 8 T cell receptor beta chains were all obtained from the same sample, sequenced in a study of spatial heterogeneity in lung cancer. Antigens for these TCRs are unknown. TCRdb passed the 5' RACE reads through MiXCR, listing each CDR3 protein once. The top ten hold less than 25% of the sample, which has some 97,000 distinct CDR3 sequences, 4.4% seen once. General study findings and limits: Expanded alpha and beta TCR counts within tumors tracked tumor mutation counts.

The time point was: sample taken at primary tumor resection. Sequenced here: lung tumor tissue, sampled at surgery. The receptors here all came from a male donor with early-stage non-small cell lung cancer.

The gene calls are TRBV29-1 and TRBJ2-3, with unresolved D. Trimming left V 1 base short and J 2 bases short, with 4 bases between. Looked up from germline, CDR1 is SQVTM and CDR2 is ANQGSEA. CDR3 length: 12 residues. The CDR3 loop reads CSVEVYTDTQYF. The CDR3 bases are TGCAGCGTTGAAGTCTACACAGATACGCAGTATTTT.

The sample holds a few counts of this clonotype. The CDR3 nucleotides read TGCAGTGCCGGTGGAGGGAATCAGCCCCAGCATTTT. It translates to CSAGGGNQPQHF. V usage is TRBV20-1 and J usage is TRBJ1-5; the D is unclear. V was trimmed by 6 bases and J by 4 bases, leaving 10 bases between them. The CDR3 is 12 amino acids. Germline-derived CDR1 and CDR2 are DFQATT and SNEGSKA (reference sequence).

This clonotype came up a few times. The V call is TRBV29-1, the J call TRBJ2-7; 9 nucleotides match TRBD1. Unmatched junction bases numbered 4, after V lost 7 bases and J lost 0 bases. From germline, CDR1 is SQVTM and CDR2 ANQGSEA. This CDR3 spans 13 amino acids. The CDR3 region is CSAGDRVSYEQYF. The CDR3 DNA reads TGCAGCGCGGGGGACAGGGTCTCCTACGAGCAGTACTTC.

This clonotype appeared many times. The J gene is TRBJ1-4, the V gene TRBV28; 9 positions match TRBD1. V was clipped by 1 base and J by 8 bases; unmatched bases: 5. This CDR3 has 15 residues. CDR1 and CDR2 from the germline V gene are MDHEN and SYDVKM. For the CDR3, the DNA is TGTGCCAGCAGTTTATCGGGACAGGGAGGGGAAAAACTGTTTTTT. Its translation is CASSLSGQGGEKLFF.

This clonotype was seen repeatedly, ten times or more. The chain has TRBV28 and TRBJ1-5; 8 bases fit TRBD1. J gave up 7 bases and V 7 bases, and 9 bases lay outside the gene matches. The CDR3 has 14 residues. Germline-derived CDR1 and CDR2 are MDHEN and SYDVKM. The CDR3 bases are TGTGCCAGCACCAAAATGACAGGGGACCAGCCCCAGCATTTT. Translation gives CASTKMTGDQPQHF.

This clonotype was counted many times. The genes are TRBV28 and TRBJ2-5; D gene ambiguous. Germline-derived CDR1 and CDR2 are MDHEN and SYDVKM. V was shortened by 6 bases and J by 6 bases, with 14 bases between the two germline ends. CDR3 length: 13 residues. The CDR3: CASSPPAVKTQYF. For the CDR3, the DNA is TGTGCCAGCAGCCCTCCGGCCGTCAAGACCCAGTACTTC.

This clonotype showed up many times. The chain is built from TRBV6-1 and TRBJ2-3, with TRBD2 identical over 7 bases. Germline CDR1 and CDR2: MNHNS and SASEGT. CDR3 length: 13 residues. The J segment lost 5 bases and the V segment lost 8 bases, leaving 7 bases of the junction unmatched. CDR3: CASVRELEDTQYF. The DNA for the CDR3 is TGTGCCAGCGTGCGGGAGCTTGAAGATACGCAGTATTTT.

This clonotype was observed at least ten times. J is TRBJ2-2 and V is TRBV6-6, with 8 bases matching TRBD2. Germline-derived CDR1 and CDR2 are MNHNY and SVGAGI (reference sequence). The length of the CDR3 is 17 residues. J was trimmed by 9 bases and V by 0 bases; bases with no gene match: 12. The CDR3 DNA sequence: TGTGCCAGCAGTTACTCGCAACTAGCGGAAGGGGACCGGGAGCTGTTTTTT. Its protein product is CASSYSQLAEGDRELFF.